The T cell receptor beta chain described here comes from a study of CD8 T cells in Susac syndrome. Random hexamers were used to reverse transcribe about 0.45 to 1 ug of RNA. Amplification of TCR beta CDR3 across 54 Vbeta and 13 Jbeta was performed with immunoSEQ multiplex PCR. TCRdb re-called the immunoSEQ multiplex PCR reads with MiXCR, one entry per CDR3 protein. The sample includes around 99,000 distinct CDR3 sequences, about 96% of them seen just once. Sequencing of TCR beta was carried out in blood CD8+ and CD4+ T cells. Matched for age and sex, the controls were healthy donors. TEMRA cells were enriched by FACS, while CD8+ and CD4+ T cells were obtained through a negative isolation that was performed magnetically. The V end lost 5 bases, the J end lost 1 base, and 8 bases lay between the germline ends. The germline V gene has CDR1 LNHDA and CDR2 SQIVND (reference sequence). The CDR3 has 14 amino acids.

Material: CD4+ T cells from PBMCs. The source of this sequence is a human donor in good health. V and J are TRBV19 and TRBJ2-2; D gene ambiguous. For the CDR3, the DNA is TGTGCCAGTAGTCGGACGGTGAACACCGGGGAGCTGTTTTTT. It specifies CASSRTVNTGELFF.